A selection of T cell receptor beta chains follows, all from one sample in a study of cytomegalovirus exposure and HLA in healthy donors. Method: immunoSEQ multiplex PCR; TCRdb's copy keeps in-frame clones and lacks some. This sample has about 160,000 clones; around 84% occur once, and the top ten carry more than 1.5%. Sequencing used PBMCs. The source is a man between 18 and 35 years old in good health and CMV-seronegative. CDR3s include the opening cysteine and the closing phenylalanine or tryptophan. Each record gives: clone size, J gene, V gene, D gene, CDR3 DNA, CDR3 protein. The D gene is left open where the match is weak. The size of a clone is reported for some rows only, either as once, few or many, or as a class for expanded clones.

- | TRBJ2-7 | TRBV6-5 | - | TGTGCCAGCACGCGAATGGACTTCCACGAGCAGTACTTC | CASTRMDFHEQYF
- | TRBJ1-5 | TRBV28 | - | TGTGCCAGCAGTTTACGGGGGTTGGGGAACCCTCAGCCCCAGCATTTT | CASSLRGLGNPQPQHF
- | TRBJ2-7 | TRBV7-2 | TRBD2 | TGTGCCAGCAGCGCGCAGCGGGGGGTGTCCTACGAGCAGTACTTC | CASSAQRGVSYEQYF
- | TRBJ2-1 | TRBV6-5 | TRBD2 | TGTGCCAGCAGCCTAGCGGGGGGTGCCTACAATGAGCAGTTCTTC | CASSLAGGAYNEQFF
- | TRBJ2-7 | TRBV9 | - | TGTGCCAGCAGCGTAGCTTGGGACACCCAATACGAGCAGTACTTC | CASSVAWDTQYEQYF
few | TRBJ2-7 | TRBV7-2 | TRBD1 | TGTGCCAGCAGCTTGGACAGGGACTTCCCCTACGAGCAGTACTTC | CASSLDRDFPYEQYF
once | TRBJ1-2 | TRBV6-6 | - | TGTGCCAGCAGGTTGGGAGAGGGTCATGGCTACACCTTC | CASRLGEGHGYTF
- | TRBJ2-2 | TRBV5-1 | TRBD2 | TGCGCCAGCAAGGGACTAGCGGGACGGACCGGGGAGCTGTTTTTT | CASKGLAGRTGELFF
- | TRBJ1-4 | TRBV5-6 | - | TGTGCCAGCAGCCCCGCACGGACAGCTTTAGTGGAAAAACTGTTTTTT | CASSPARTALVEKLFF
- | TRBJ1-1 | TRBV9 | - | TGTGCCAGCAGCGTAGCCGGGTCTAAAACTGAAGCTTTCTTT | CASSVAGSKTEAFF
- | TRBJ2-3 | TRBV9 | TRBD1 | TGTGCCAGCAGCGCGACTCGGGACAGCTTCACAGATACGCAGTATTTT | CASSATRDSFTDTQYF
- | TRBJ1-6 | TRBV2 | - | TGTGCCAGCAGTGAAAGGTGGCCGGGCTATAATTCACCCCTCCACTTT | CASSERWPGYNSPLHF
- | TRBJ2-3 | TRBV5-1 | TRBD2 | TGCGCCAGCAGCTTTAGCGGGAGTGCAGATACGCAGTATTTT | CASSFSGSADTQYF
- | TRBJ2-1 | TRBV5-1 | TRBD2 | TGCGCCAGCAGCTTGGGACTAGCGGGTTACAATGAGCAGTTCTTC | CASSLGLAGYNEQFF
- | TRBJ2-7 | TRBV11-2 | TRBD2 | TGTGCCAGCAGCACCACCAACCCACTAGCGCCTGGCTCCTACGAGCAGTACTTC | CASSTTNPLAPGSYEQYF
- | TRBJ1-2 | TRBV29-1 | TRBD1 | TGCAGCGCGGGCCCTCAGGGGGGCGACGGCTACACCTTC | CSAGPQGGDGYTF
- | TRBJ2-7 | TRBV28 | TRBD1 | TGTGCCAGCAGTTTCGGGACAGGGTTTGTCACGGCCTACGAGCAGTACTTC | CASSFGTGFVTAYEQYF
few | TRBJ2-3 | TRBV7-8 | TRBD2 | TGTGCCAGCAGCTTAGGGGGACTAGCGGTTAGCACAGATACGCAGTATTTT | CASSLGGLAVSTDTQYF